This T cell receptor (beta chain) emerged from a study of cytomegalovirus exposure and HLA in healthy donors. Trimming took off 5 bases at V and 3 bases at J, with 14 bases between the two ends. The CDR3 loop spans 14 amino acids. Germline V gives CDR1 MNHNS, CDR2 SASEGT. Study outcomes and limitations: In an earlier analysis, in several hundred donors, most V segments appeared productive either ~90% or ~30% of the time.

This clone was seen only a few times. The antigen remains unidentified. PCR amplification relied on 60 Vbeta primers (plus 13 Jbeta primers). Assay: immunoSEQ multiplex PCR; the TCRdb copy retains only in-frame clones and omits some. Among about 120,000 clones, approximately 75% were seen once, and the ten largest hold 1.5% to 2%. The sample comprised PBMCs. The TCR sequence derives from a man aged 35-49 years in good health and CMV-seronegative. V is TRBV6-1 and J is TRBJ2-7, with D perhaps TRBD1 (5 bases). The CDR3: CASSYPKGNYEQYF. CDR3 sequence (DNA): TGTGCCAGCAGTTATCCCAAGGGGAACTACGAGCAGTACTTC.